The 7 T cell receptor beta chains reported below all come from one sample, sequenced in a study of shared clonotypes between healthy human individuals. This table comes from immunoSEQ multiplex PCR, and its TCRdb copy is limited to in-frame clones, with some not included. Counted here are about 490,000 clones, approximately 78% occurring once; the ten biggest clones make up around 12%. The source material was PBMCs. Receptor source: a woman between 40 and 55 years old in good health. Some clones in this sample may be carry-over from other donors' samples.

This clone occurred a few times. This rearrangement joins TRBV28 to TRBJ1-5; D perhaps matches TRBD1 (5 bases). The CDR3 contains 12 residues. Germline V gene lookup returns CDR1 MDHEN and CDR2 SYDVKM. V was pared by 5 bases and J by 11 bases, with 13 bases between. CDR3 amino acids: CASSPPQGAQHF. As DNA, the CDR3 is TGTGCCAGCAGTCCGCCCCAGGGTGCCCAGCATTTT.

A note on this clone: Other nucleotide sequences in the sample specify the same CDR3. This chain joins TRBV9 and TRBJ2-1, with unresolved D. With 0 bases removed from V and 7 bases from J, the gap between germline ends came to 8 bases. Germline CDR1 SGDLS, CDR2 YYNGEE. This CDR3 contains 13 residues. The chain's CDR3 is CASSVGWGNEQFF. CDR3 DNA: TGTGCCAGCAGCGTAGGTTGGGGTAATGAGCAGTTCTTC.

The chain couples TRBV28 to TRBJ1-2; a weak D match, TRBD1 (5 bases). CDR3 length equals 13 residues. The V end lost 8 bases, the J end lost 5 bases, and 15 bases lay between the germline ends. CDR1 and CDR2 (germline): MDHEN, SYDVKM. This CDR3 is CASQGVLPYGYTF. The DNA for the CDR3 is TGTGCCAGCCAGGGAGTCCTCCCTTATGGCTACACCTTC.

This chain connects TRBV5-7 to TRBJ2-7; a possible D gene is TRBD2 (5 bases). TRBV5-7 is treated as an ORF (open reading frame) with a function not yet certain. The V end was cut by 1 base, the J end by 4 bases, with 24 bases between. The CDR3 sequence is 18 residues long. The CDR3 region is CASSLLAGPGLTLYEQYF. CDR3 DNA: TGTGCCAGCAGCTTGCTAGCAGGACCAGGCCTTACCTTGTACGAGCAGTACTTC.

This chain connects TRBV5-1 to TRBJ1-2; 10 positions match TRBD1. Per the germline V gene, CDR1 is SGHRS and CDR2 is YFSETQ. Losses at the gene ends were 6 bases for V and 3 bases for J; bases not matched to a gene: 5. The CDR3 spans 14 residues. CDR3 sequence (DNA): TGCGCCAGCACGCCGGGACAGGGGTACTATGGCTACACCTTC. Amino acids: CASTPGQGYYGYTF.

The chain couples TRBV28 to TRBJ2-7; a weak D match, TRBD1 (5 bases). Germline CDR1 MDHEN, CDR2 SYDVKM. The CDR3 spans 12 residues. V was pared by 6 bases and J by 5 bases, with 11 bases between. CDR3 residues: CASSRQNDEQYF. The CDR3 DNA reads TGTGCCAGCAGCCGACAGAACGACGAGCAGTACTTC.

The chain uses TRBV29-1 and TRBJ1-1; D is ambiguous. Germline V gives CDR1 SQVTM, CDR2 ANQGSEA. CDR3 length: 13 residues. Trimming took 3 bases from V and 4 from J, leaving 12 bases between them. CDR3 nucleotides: TGCAGCGTTGAGCCAGGCGGATTCACTGAAGCTTTCTTT. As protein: CSVEPGGFTEAFF. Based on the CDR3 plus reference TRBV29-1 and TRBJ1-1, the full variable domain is SAVISQKPSRDICQRGTSLTIQCQVDSQVTMMFWYRQQPGQSLTLIATANQGSEATYESGFVIDKFPISRPNLTFSTLTVSNMSPEDSSIYLCSVEPGGFTEAFFGQGTRLTVV.